These T cell receptor beta chains were read from a single sample in a study of blood T cells in healthy people across ages. TCRdb processed the 5' RACE reads anew with MiXCR; each CDR3 protein has one entry. The top ten clones hold approximately 20% of a sample with more than 1 million distinct CDR3 sequences, 35% to 55% of them seen once. The material sequenced was blood. These receptors were taken from a woman aged 55 to 70 in good health. CDR3s include the opening cysteine and the closing phenylalanine or tryptophan. A D gene is named only where the DNA matches it firmly. Clone sizes are given selectively: once, few, many, or a class where the clone is expanded.

clone_size	v_call	j_call	d_call	cdr3_nt	cdr3_aa
.	TRBV30	TRBJ2-5	TRBD2	TGTGCCTGGAGTGTACCTAGCGGGAGAGAGACCCAGTACTTC	CAWSVPSGRETQYF
.	TRBV28	TRBJ2-1	.	TGTGCCAGCAGAGGGGGGGCTAGCAATGAGCAGTTCTTC	CASRGGASNEQFF
.	TRBV3-1	TRBJ2-5	TRBD2	TGTGCCGGCAGCCGTCCGGGACTAGCGGGAGCCGGTGAGACCCAGTACTTC	CAGSRPGLAGAGETQYF
few	TRBV25-1	TRBJ2-7	.	TGTGCCAGCAGTAGAAAAGGGGGTTTCGACGAGCAGTACTTC	CASSRKGGFDEQYF
.	TRBV6-7	TRBJ2-5	.	TGTGCCAGCAGTACACGGCCCGGGGGGACCCAGTACTTC	CASSTRPGGTQYF
few	TRBV27	TRBJ2-7	TRBD2	TGTGCCAGCAGCGGGGGGTCCAACGAGCAGTACTTC	CASSGGSNEQYF
few	TRBV12-3/TRBV12-4	TRBJ2-7	.	TGTGCCAGCAGTTTAAGTTGGGACGGAGGGGCATACGAGCAGTACTTC	CASSLSWDGGAYEQYF
.	TRBV5-1	TRBJ2-6	.	TGCGCCAGCAGCTTGGAGCCCTCTGGGGCCAGCGTCCTGACTTTC	CASSLEPSGASVLTF
.	TRBV6-5	TRBJ1-1	TRBD1	TGTGCCAGCAGTTACTCGGACAGGACGACTGAAGCTTTCTTT	CASSYSDRTTEAFF
.	TRBV7-9	TRBJ2-1	.	TGTGCCAGCAGCTCCTCTGAGCCTGGTTCGGATGAGCAGTTCTTC	CASSSSEPGSDEQFF
many	TRBV29-1	TRBJ2-6	.	TGCAGCGTAACAGGGTCTGGGGCCAACGTCCTGACTTTC	CSVTGSGANVLTF
.	TRBV27	TRBJ1-4	TRBD1	TGTGCCAGCAGTTCGGACAGGGAAAAACTGTTTTTT	CASSSDREKLFF
few	TRBV28	TRBJ2-7	TRBD2	TGTGCCAGCAGTGCTACAGCGGGAGGATACCTCTACGAGCAGTACTTC	CASSATAGGYLYEQYF
.	TRBV24-1	TRBJ2-5	.	TGTGCCACCAGTGCCGGTAGCTGGGAGACCCAGTACTTC	CATSAGSWETQYF
.	TRBV6-1	TRBJ2-1	.	TGTGCCAGCAGAACAATCCGGACCCCTTATAATGAGCAGTTCTTC	CASRTIRTPYNEQFF
few	TRBV20-1	TRBJ1-4	TRBD1	TGCAGTGCCAGTCAGGGACAGGTGAATGAAAAACTGTTTTTT	CSASQGQVNEKLFF
.	TRBV20-1	TRBJ2-7	.	TGCAGTGCTAGGCGCAGCCAGGCCACCAACGAGCAGTACTTC	CSARRSQATNEQYF
.	TRBV20-1	TRBJ2-1	.	TGCAGTGCTAGAGATGGAAGAAAACCTGAACATGAGCAGTTCTTC	CSARDGRKPEHEQFF
.	TRBV10-3	TRBJ2-1	TRBD1	TGTGCCATCAGCGAGGACAGGGGGTACAATGAGCAGTTCTTC	CAISEDRGYNEQFF
few	TRBV29-1	TRBJ1-5	.	TGCAGCGCCTCGACAGGTTTCAATCAGCCCCAGCATTTT	CSASTGFNQPQHF
many	TRBV10-3	TRBJ2-7	TRBD2	TGTGCCATCAGTGCGTCTGGCGGGAGGAAGTACGAGCAGTACTTC	CAISASGGRKYEQYF
once	TRBV6-1	TRBJ2-5	TRBD2	TGTGCCAGCAGTGAAGATTGGAGCGGGGGAGTCCGGGGGACCCAGTACTTC	CASSEDWSGGVRGTQYF
few	TRBV20-1	TRBJ2-5	TRBD2	TGCAGTGCTAGAGATTGGACTAGCGGGGTTCGAGAGACCCAGTACTTC	CSARDWTSGVRETQYF
.	TRBV11-2	TRBJ2-7	.	TGTGCCAGCAGCTTCTTCGGGGCCTCCTACGAGCAGTACTTC	CASSFFGASYEQYF
few	TRBV6-1	TRBJ2-1	TRBD1	TGTGCCAGCGAGAAACAGGACAGGCGGTATGAGCAGTTCTTC	CASEKQDRRYEQFF
few	TRBV25-1	TRBJ1-5	.	TGTGCCAGCAGTGTCGGGGGCAGCCAGCCCCAGCATTTT	CASSVGGSQPQHF
few	TRBV7-2	TRBJ1-6	.	TGTGCCAGCAGCCCGCGGACAGTTCTCTATAATTCACCCCTCCACTTT	CASSPRTVLYNSPLHF
few	TRBV5-5	TRBJ2-3	.	TGTGCCAGCAGTTTGCTACCGGTTCGGGATACGCAGTATTTT	CASSLLPVRDTQYF
.	TRBV6-6	TRBJ2-7	TRBD1	TGTGCCAGCAGTCCTCCCGGGACAGGGACCTACGAGCAGTACTTC	CASSPPGTGTYEQYF
.	TRBV6-2/TRBV6-3	TRBJ1-2	TRBD1	TGTGCCAGCAGTTGCCCCATTTGGGACAGTTACTATGGCTACACCTTC	CASSCPIWDSYYGYTF
.	TRBV11-3	TRBJ2-7	.	TGTGCCAGCAGCTTATACAGCATGGACTACGAGCAGTACTTC	CASSLYSMDYEQYF
few	TRBV20-1	TRBJ2-7	.	TGCAGTGCTAGTAGGAGGGGGCCCTACGAGCAGTACTTC	CSASRRGPYEQYF
.	TRBV3-1	TRBJ2-5	.	TGTGCCAGCAGCCCCCAGGTGGGCAGGCGACAAGAGACCCAGTACTTC	CASSPQVGRRQETQYF
few	TRBV18	TRBJ2-3	TRBD2	TGTGCCAGCTCACCACTTCTACTAGCGGGAGGTAACACAGATACGCAGTATTTT	CASSPLLLAGGNTDTQYF
.	TRBV3-1	TRBJ1-5	.	TGTGCCAGCAGCCCCCTGGGTCGCAATCAGCCCCAGCATTTT	CASSPLGRNQPQHF
few	TRBV7-9	TRBJ2-1	.	TGTGCCAGCAGCTTAGTCATCTCGGGGAACAATGAGCAGTTCTTC	CASSLVISGNNEQFF
few	TRBV20-1	TRBJ2-7	TRBD2	TGCAGTGCTAGCGTGGGACTAGCGGGGTCCTACGAGCAGTACTTC	CSASVGLAGSYEQYF
.	TRBV7-2	TRBJ1-5	.	TGTGCCAGCAGCTTCCAGGGTGAGGCTAGTCAGCCCCAGCATTTT	CASSFQGEASQPQHF
.	TRBV6-2/TRBV6-3	TRBJ1-1	TRBD1	TGTGCCAGCAGGCGAGGGACAGGGGGCGTAATGAACACTGAAGCTTTCTTT	CASRRGTGGVMNTEAFF
.	TRBV20-1	TRBJ2-1	TRBD2	TGCAGTGCTAGAGAGAGGACTAGCGGGTTTTACAATGAGCAGTTCTTC	CSARERTSGFYNEQFF
.	TRBV7-2	TRBJ2-5	.	TGTGCCAGCAGCCGCGGACAGCTACAAGAGACCCAGTACTTC	CASSRGQLQETQYF
few	TRBV9	TRBJ2-5	.	TGTGCCAGCAGCGTAGAGGAAGAGACCCAGTACTTC	CASSVEEETQYF
few	TRBV20-1	TRBJ2-7	TRBD2	TGCAGTGCGCTACATCGCGGGAGACGAGACTACGAGCAGTACTTC	CSALHRGRRDYEQYF
few	TRBV5-1	TRBJ2-1	TRBD2	TGCGCCAGCAGCTTCGCGGGAGGGCCCTCCTACAATGAGCAGTTCTTC	CASSFAGGPSYNEQFF
.	TRBV6-1	TRBJ2-5	TRBD1	TGTGCCAGCACCGACAGGGGCGCAGGGGAAGAGACCCAGTACTTC	CASTDRGAGEETQYF
once	TRBV7-9	TRBJ1-5	.	TGTGCCAGCAGCCCCGGGGCAGGAGGATATCAGCCCCAGCATTTT	CASSPGAGGYQPQHF
.	TRBV11-2	TRBJ1-2	.	TGTGCCAGCAGCTTAGAGATGGGTCTCTATGGCTACACCTTC	CASSLEMGLYGYTF
many	TRBV25-1	TRBJ2-1	.	TGTGCCAGCAGTGCCGTTAACAACAATGAGCAGTTCTTC	CASSAVNNNEQFF
.	TRBV27	TRBJ2-1	.	TGTGCCAGCAGGCGGCTGAGCTCCTACGAGCAGTTCTTC	CASRRLSSYEQFF
.	TRBV28	TRBJ2-1	.	TGTGCCAGCAGTCCCGGTGGGGGGAACAATGAGCAGTTCTTC	CASSPGGGNNEQFF
few	TRBV10-3	TRBJ2-3	TRBD2	TGTGCCATCAGTGATACTAGCGGGAGGGGGACAGATACGCAGTATTTT	CAISDTSGRGTDTQYF
.	TRBV6-5	TRBJ2-7	.	TGTGCCAGCAGTTATGGTCAATTCTCCTACGAGCAGTACTTC	CASSYGQFSYEQYF
once	TRBV4-1	TRBJ2-6	TRBD2	TGCGCCAGCAGCCAAGTACTAGCGAGGAGTTTTTCATCCGGGGCCAACGTCCTGACTTTC	CASSQVLARSFSSGANVLTF
.	TRBV7-2	TRBJ2-1	TRBD2	TGTGCCAGCAGCCCCGAGGGGACTAGCAGCTACAATGAGCAGTTCTTC	CASSPEGTSSYNEQFF
.	TRBV27	TRBJ2-1	.	TGTGCCAGCATGATTGGGAGAGGCTCCTACAATGAGCAGTTCTTC	CASMIGRGSYNEQFF
few	TRBV12-3/TRBV12-4	TRBJ1-5	.	TGTGCCAGCAGTTTTAGGGGCAATCAGCCCCAGCATTTT	CASSFRGNQPQHF
.	TRBV29-1	TRBJ1-2	.	TGCAGCGTTGAAGAAGGAAGGGAAGTCTATGGCTACACCTTC	CSVEEGREVYGYTF
.	TRBV20-1	TRBJ1-5	.	TGCAGTGCTTTCACCCCAGGGAGTAGCAATCAGCCCCAGCATTTT	CSAFTPGSSNQPQHF
.	TRBV20-1	TRBJ2-1	TRBD2	TGCAGTCCGACAGGGGAACTTAGCGGGAGGCGGAGTAAGCAGTTCTTC	CSPTGELSGRRSKQFF